This TCR beta chain was captured by sequencing in a study of blood T cell repertoires in COVID-19. The CDR3 has 12 residues. Germline V gene sequence: CDR1 MNHEY, CDR2 SVGAGI. V was clipped by 6 bases and J by 5 bases, with 10 bases between them. Sequencing was performed with immunoSEQ multiplex PCR; in TCRdb, only in-frame clones are kept and a portion is missing. This table has roughly 200,000 clones, about three quarters appearing once. This chain connects TRBV6-5 to TRBJ1-2; D is unclear. This clonotype was obtained from a woman older than 75 with active or convalescent COVID-19. The specimen sequenced was peripheral blood. The CDR3 region is CASRADGYGYTF. For the CDR3, the DNA is TGTGCCAGCAGGGCTGACGGGTATGGCTACACCTTC.